These T cell receptor beta chains were read from a single sample in a study of cytomegalovirus exposure and HLA in healthy donors. Assay: immunoSEQ multiplex PCR; the TCRdb copy retains only in-frame clones and omits some. This sample carries roughly 150,000 clones, about 88% of them seen once, and the ten largest clones take approximately 2.5%. The sample consisted of PBMCs. These receptors originate from a woman aged 18-29 years in good health and CMV-seronegative. CDR3s include the opening cysteine and the closing phenylalanine or tryptophan. A D gene is named only where the DNA matches it firmly. For some rows the clone size is stated as once, few or many, or as a class when expanded; others skip it.

clone_size,j_call,v_call,d_call,cdr3_aa,cdr3_nt
NA,TRBJ1-6,TRBV7-9,NA,CASSLAAAGESPLHF,TGTGCCAGCAGCTTAGCTGCCGCCGGGGAATCACCCCTCCACTTT
NA,TRBJ1-2,TRBV18,NA,CASSPAEAYGYTF,TGTGCCAGCTCACCAGCAGAGGCCTATGGCTACACCTTC
NA,TRBJ2-7,TRBV28,NA,CASSFPPASRYEQYF,TGTGCCAGCAGTTTTCCCCCTGCTAGCAGGTACGAGCAGTACTTC
NA,TRBJ2-7,TRBV5-1,TRBD1,CASRLAGTVSYEQYF,TGCGCCAGCAGATTGGCTGGGACAGTTTCCTACGAGCAGTACTTC
NA,TRBJ1-2,TRBV4-1,NA,CASSQRTAYGYTF,TGCGCCAGCAGCCAACGGACAGCTTATGGCTACACCTTC
NA,TRBJ1-2,TRBV28,NA,CASTGGGISGYTF,TGTGCCAGCACCGGGGGGGGGATCAGCGGCTACACCTTC
NA,TRBJ2-1,TRBV4-3,NA,CASSQDPAGDQTNEQFF,TGCGCCAGCAGCCAAGATCCGGCAGGGGACCAAACTAATGAGCAGTTCTTC
NA,TRBJ2-5,TRBV10-3,TRBD1,CAIRDRGETQYF,TGTGCCATCAGGGACAGGGGAGAGACCCAGTACTTC
NA,TRBJ2-7,TRBV11-2,TRBD2,CASSSQTSGTFANYF,TGTGCCAGCAGCTCTCAGACTAGCGGGACCTTTGCCAATTACTTC
NA,TRBJ2-7,TRBV6-5,NA,CASSYDSSYEQYF,TGTGCCAGCAGTTACGACAGCTCCTACGAGCAGTACTTC
NA,TRBJ2-7,TRBV6-1,TRBD1,CASSGTGGSYEQYF,TGTGCCAGCAGCGGGACAGGGGGGTCCTACGAGCAGTACTTC
NA,TRBJ2-2,TRBV9,NA,CASSDRPLAGELFF,TGTGCCAGCAGTGACAGGCCCCTGGCCGGGGAGCTGTTTTTT
once,TRBJ2-2,TRBV7-3,TRBD2,CASGTSGTGELFF,TGTGCCAGCGGGACTAGCGGGACCGGGGAGCTGTTTTTT
NA,TRBJ2-5,TRBV6-6,NA,CASSRRPGGETQYF,TGTGCCAGCAGCCGCCGTCCAGGTGGGGAGACCCAGTACTTC
NA,TRBJ1-3,TRBV2,NA,CASSPGRGIHTIYF,TGTGCCAGCAGCCCCGGCAGGGGCATACACACCATATATTTT
NA,TRBJ2-2,TRBV27,NA,CASSPGNTGELFF,TGTGCCAGCAGTCCCGGGAACACCGGGGAGCTGTTTTTT
NA,TRBJ1-4,TRBV7-2,NA,CASSSDSATNEKLFF,TGTGCCAGCAGCTCCGACAGCGCAACTAATGAAAAACTGTTTTTT
NA,TRBJ2-1,TRBV7-3,TRBD2,CASSLIGGASGVSYNEQFF,TGTGCCAGCAGCTTAATAGGGGGGGCTAGCGGGGTCTCCTACAATGAGCAGTTCTTC
NA,TRBJ2-1,TRBV19,TRBD2,CASSGTSGTYEQFF,TGTGCCAGTTCCGGGACTAGCGGGACCTATGAGCAGTTCTTC
NA,TRBJ2-3,TRBV30,NA,CAWSVGGIDTDTQYF,TGTGCCTGGAGTGTCGGCGGGATAGATACAGATACGCAGTATTTT
NA,TRBJ2-2,TRBV28,NA,CASSLIAGELFF,TGTGCCAGCAGTTTAATCGCCGGGGAGCTGTTTTTT
NA,TRBJ2-7,TRBV19,NA,CASSIDGGNYEQYF,TGTGCCAGTAGTATAGATGGGGGCAACTACGAGCAGTACTTC
NA,TRBJ2-3,TRBV6-1,TRBD2,CATMGGRGSTDTQYF,TGTGCCACCATGGGGGGGAGAGGTAGCACAGATACGCAGTATTTT
NA,TRBJ1-3,TRBV18,NA,CASSPLPPSLSGNTIYF,TGTGCCAGCTCACCATTACCCCCTAGCCTCTCCGGAAACACCATATATTTT
NA,TRBJ2-2,TRBV18,TRBD2,CASSPPSSGRNTGELFF,TGTGCCAGCTCACCACCGAGTAGCGGGAGGAACACCGGGGAGCTGTTTTTT
NA,TRBJ1-2,TRBV2,NA,CASRRGFSDGYTF,TGTGCCAGCCGGAGGGGTTTCAGCGATGGCTACACCTTC
NA,TRBJ2-7,TRBV7-8,NA,CASSLLWDTEPYEQYF,TGTGCCAGCAGTTTGTTATGGGACACCGAACCCTACGAGCAGTACTTC
NA,TRBJ2-3,TRBV7-7,TRBD1,CASSPDRRSTDTQYF,TGTGCTAGCAGCCCGGACAGGCGGAGCACAGATACGCAGTATTTT